This entry concerns a single T cell receptor beta chain. Original handling: Quantification of nucleated cells was approximated via reference gene primer amplification. Clones were read by immunoSEQ multiplex PCR, and TCRdb kept only the in-frame ones, dropping some. From that table come the V and J calls and clone size; the DNA was used to work out D and trimming. The sample lists roughly 110,000 clones, roughly 80% occurring once. These data come from a study of blood T cell repertoires in COVID-19. The CDR3 contains 13 residues. Per the germline V gene, CDR1 is KGHSH and CDR2 is LQKENI. Losses at the gene ends were 5 bases for V and 4 bases for J; bases not matched to a gene: 1.

This clonotype was sampled from a human donor in a cohort sampled during active COVID-19. The chain uses TRBV18 and TRBJ2-3; 9 bases line up with TRBD1. Sequencing used peripheral blood. The CDR3: CASSTGGADTQYF. For the CDR3, the DNA is TGTGCCAGCTCAACAGGGGGCGCAGATACGCAGTATTTT.